The 24 T cell receptor beta chains below were found in one sample sequenced in a study of cytomegalovirus exposure and HLA in healthy donors. PCR was performed using 60 Vbeta and 13 Jbeta primers. The assay was immunoSEQ multiplex PCR, and TCRdb's table has in-frame clones only and misses some. The data hold 200,000 or so clones, with 65% to 85% observed a single time. Sequencing was carried out using PBMCs. Receptors originate from a woman between 25 and 40 years old in good health and CMV-seronegative.

V and J are TRBV25-1 and TRBJ2-1, with 7 bases aligning to TRBD2. The CDR3 length is 16 residues. CDR1 is MGHDK, CDR2 SYGVNS, per germline. V lost 4 bases to trimming and J lost 4 bases; unmatched junction nucleotides: 10. The CDR3 is CASSGGGRAPYNEQFF. DNA for the CDR3: TGTGCCAGCAGTGGGGGGGGGAGGGCCCCTTACAATGAGCAGTTCTTC.

J is TRBJ1-4 and V is TRBV14, with D perhaps matching TRBD1 (5 bases). This CDR3 region has 16 residues. Germline V CDR1 and CDR2: SGHDN, FVKESK. The V and J ends lost 3 bases and 8 bases respectively, with 19 bases between them. The chain's CDR3 is CASSHLNPGTGEKLFF. The DNA for the CDR3 is TGTGCCAGCAGCCACTTAAACCCCGGGACTGGGGAAAAACTGTTTTTT.

This rearrangement joins TRBV19 to TRBJ2-3; TRBD2 might be the D (5 bases). The V end was cut by 2 bases, the J end by 1 base, with 10 bases between. From germline, CDR1 is LNHDA and CDR2 SQIVND (reference sequence). This CDR3 spans 15 amino acids. The CDR3 region has the DNA TGTGCCAGTAGTATATTCTCACTAGGCACAGATACGCAGTATTTT. Translation gives CASSIFSLGTDTQYF.

The V call is TRBV27, the J call TRBJ2-2, with 7 bases matching TRBD2. Germline-derived CDR1 and CDR2 are MNHEY and SMNVEV (reference sequence). The CDR3 contains 14 residues. J was trimmed by 6 bases and V by 3 bases; bases with no gene match: 4. The CDR3 coding sequence is TGTGCCAGCAGTTTTCGTCGGGGGGCCGGGGAGCTGTTTTTT. Residues: CASSFRRGAGELFF.

CDR3 sequence reads: CASMAGGRANTEAFF. The CDR3 DNA follows: TGTGCCAGTATGGCGGGGGGGAGGGCGAACACTGAAGCTTTCTTT. The rearrangement uses TRBV19 and TRBJ1-1; a weak D match, TRBD1 (5 bases). From germline, CDR1 is LNHDA and CDR2 SQIVND (reference sequence). This CDR3 region has 15 residues. V lost 7 bases, J lost 1 base, and 16 bases lay in between.

J is TRBJ2-6 and V is TRBV5-1; 10 nucleotides agree with TRBD1. The J segment lost 0 bases and the V segment lost 4 bases, leaving 25 bases of the junction unmatched. Germline V gives CDR1 SGHRS, CDR2 YFSETQ. The CDR3 contains 24 residues. DNA for the CDR3: TGCGCCAGCAGCACCCCGGGACAGGGGAGCGCTCTGTTCCAGGGGCACTCTGGGGCCAACGTCCTGACTTTC. Protein sequence: CASSTPGQGSALFQGHSGANVLTF. The full variable domain, completed using reference TRBV5-1 and TRBJ2-6, is KAGVTQTPRYLIKTRGQQVTLSCSPISGHRSVSWYQQTPGQGLQFLFEYFSETQRNKGNFPGRFSGRQFSNSRSEMNVSTLELGDSALYLCASSTPGQGSALFQGHSGANVLTFGAGSRLTVL.

This chain links TRBV19 with TRBJ1-1; no definite D call. The germline gives CDR1 LNHDA, CDR2 SQIVND (reference sequence). This CDR3 comprises 13 residues. V lost 2 bases and J 1 base, leaving 5 bases between the germline ends. The CDR3 nucleotides read TGTGCCAGTAGTATACGCAGGAACACTGAAGCTTTCTTT. Amino acid sequence: CASSIRRNTEAFF.

The chain is built from TRBV7-8 and TRBJ1-4; 9 bases line up with TRBD1. J was trimmed by 8 bases and V by 6 bases; bases with no gene match: 7. CDR1 is SGHVS and CDR2 is FQNEAQ in the germline V gene. This CDR3 contains 14 residues. The CDR3 protein is CASSPPGTGEKLFF. The CDR3 DNA sequence: TGTGCCAGCAGTCCACCCGGGACAGGGGAAAAACTGTTTTTT.

In its sample, this clone was seen a few times. The V and J genes are TRBV6-1 and TRBJ1-1; 7 bases line up with TRBD1. The length of the CDR3 is 15 residues. V lost 0 bases to trimming and J lost 1 base; unmatched junction nucleotides: 2. Germline V gene lookup returns CDR1 MNHNS and CDR2 SASEGT. The CDR3 bases are TGTGCCAGCAGTGAAGCCGGGACAGAGAACACTGAAGCTTTCTTT. Its protein is CASSEAGTENTEAFF.

CDR3 loop: CASSFTTGGLDGYTF. CDR3 coding DNA: TGTGCCAGCAGCTTCACGACAGGGGGCTTGGATGGCTACACCTTC. The chain employs TRBV7-6 and TRBJ1-2, with TRBD1 matching 10 bases. The CDR3 loop spans 15 amino acids. Germline V lookup: CDR1 SGHVS, CDR2 FNYEAQ. V shed 3 bases and J 6 bases; nucleotides not matched to a gene: 7.

This clone was observed a handful of times. The V gene is TRBV30, the J gene TRBJ2-1, with 7 bases fitting TRBD1. Trimming at V came to 4 bases and at J to 3 bases, leaving 6 bases not matched to a gene. The CDR3 is 14 amino acids. Germline V gene data show CDR1 as GTSNPN and CDR2 as SVGIG (reference sequence). CDR3 sequence: CAWIPGGFYNEQFF. In nucleotides, the CDR3 is TGTGCCTGGATCCCAGGGGGATTCTACAATGAGCAGTTCTTC.

V gene TRBV11-2 combines with J gene TRBJ2-1; tentative D call: TRBD1 (5 bases). CDR1 and CDR2 (germline): SGHAT, FQNNGV. The germline V and J ends were trimmed by 8 bases and 5 bases, with 19 bases remaining between them. The CDR3 runs 15 residues. CDR3 protein: CASSTLKGLNNEQFF. The CDR3 nucleotides read TGTGCCAGCTCAACCCTAAAGGGGCTGAACAATGAGCAGTTCTTC.

The chain employs TRBV2 and TRBJ2-1; D remains unclear. The germline V and J ends were trimmed by 6 bases and 4 bases, with 4 bases remaining between them. The germline CDR1 and CDR2 sequences are SNHLY and FYNNEI. The CDR3 runs to 11 residues. CDR3 nucleotides: TGTGCCAGCAGATTATACAATGAGCAGTTCTTC. It encodes CASRLYNEQFF.

The chain links TRBV2 to TRBJ1-4; maybe TRBD1 (6 bases). CDR3 length: 14 residues. The ends were cut back, 6 bases at V and 7 bases at J, with 15 bases in the middle. Germline V gene sequence: CDR1 SNHLY, CDR2 FYNNEI. The CDR3 DNA sequence: TGTGCCAGCAGCCGGACAGCCGTGGGTGAAAAACTGTTTTTT. Translating gives CASSRTAVGEKLFF.

The J gene is TRBJ2-7, the V gene TRBV27; D not certain. Germline V lookup: CDR1 MNHEY, CDR2 SMNVEV (reference sequence). V lost 0 bases and J lost 4, with 19 bases in between. This CDR3 region has 17 residues. The CDR3, as DNA: TGTGCCAGCAGTTTATCGTGGTCCACTACCTCCTGGTACGAGCAGTACTTC. It yields the protein CASSLSWSTTSWYEQYF.

V usage is TRBV6-1 and J usage is TRBJ1-1; D is possibly TRBD1 (6 bases). V was clipped by 6 bases and J by 6 bases, with 17 bases between them. Germline assignment: CDR1 MNHNS and CDR2 SASEGT. The CDR3 is 14 residues long. The CDR3 reads CASRPSGEAPEAFF. The CDR3 coding sequence is TGTGCCAGCAGACCCTCAGGGGAAGCTCCTGAAGCTTTCTTT.

The chain links TRBV30 to TRBJ1-2, with D tentatively TRBD1 (5 bases). The germline V and J ends were trimmed by 2 bases and 6 bases, with 10 bases remaining between them. Germline assignment: CDR1 GTSNPN and CDR2 SVGIG (reference sequence). The CDR3 length is 12 residues. In DNA form, the CDR3 reads TGTGCCTGGAGTTCAGGGTATAATGGCTACACCTTC. It yields the protein CAWSSGYNGYTF.

This clone showed up just once. This rearrangement joins TRBV27 to TRBJ2-3; 7 bases align to TRBD2. CDR3 size: 13 residues. Germline trimming cut 2 bases from V and 10 bases from J; bases unmatched to any gene: 6. CDR1 and CDR2 (germline): MNHEY, SMNVEV (reference sequence). CDR3 loop: CASSLGGDGPQYF. In DNA form, the CDR3 reads TGTGCCAGCAGTTTAGGGGGGGACGGACCGCAGTATTTT.

This chain uses TRBV30 with TRBJ1-5, with a weak D call TRBD1 (5 bases). The CDR3 has 13 residues. Trimming cost V 5 bases and J 7 bases, with 15 bases left between them. Germline CDR1 GTSNPN, CDR2 SVGIG (reference sequence). The CDR3, as DNA: TGTGCCTGGGACCAGGGTATCAGGCAGCCCCAGCATTTT. As protein: CAWDQGIRQPQHF.

In this sample, this clone turned up once. The rearrangement uses TRBV7-9 and TRBJ2-5; the D is unclear. This CDR3 contains 11 residues. The germline CDR1 and CDR2 sequences are SEHNR and FQNEAQ (reference sequence). Trimming removed 8 bases from V and 5 bases from J, with 9 bases in between. In DNA, the CDR3 is TGTGCCAGCCAGGTGACGGAGACCCAGTACTTC. This translates into CASQVTETQYF.

The rearrangement joins TRBV6-5 to TRBJ1-4; no clear D gene. In germline, CDR1 is MNHEY, CDR2 SVGAGI. Trimming cost V 4 bases and J 6 bases, with 9 bases left between them. The CDR3 is 13 residues long. CDR3 in DNA: TGTGCCAGCAGTTTCCGATGGCATGAAAAACTGTTTTTT. Encoded protein: CASSFRWHEKLFF.

The chain has TRBV5-5 and TRBJ2-7, with D perhaps TRBD1 (5 bases). Germline V gene data show CDR1 as SGHKS and CDR2 as YYEKEE (reference sequence). CDR3 size: 13 residues. Trimming left V 4 bases short and J 0 bases short, with 8 bases between. The CDR3 nucleotides are TGTGCCAGCAGCACGGACACCTCCTACGAGCAGTACTTC. This sequence encodes CASSTDTSYEQYF.

V usage is TRBV30 and J usage is TRBJ2-5, with 9 bases aligning to TRBD2. Germline CDR1 GTSNPN, CDR2 SVGIG (reference sequence). Unmatched junction bases numbered 10, after V lost 0 bases and J lost 2 bases. The CDR3 length is 17 residues. This CDR3 reads CAWSVVFGGRGQETQYF. The CDR3 DNA reads TGTGCCTGGAGTGTAGTTTTTGGCGGGAGGGGACAAGAGACCCAGTACTTC.

The rearrangement uses TRBV6-5 and TRBJ2-5; D is perhaps TRBD2 (6 bases). The CDR3 sequence is 13 residues long. Trimming shortened V by 4 bases and J by 11 bases, and 17 bases separated the two germline ends. Germline CDR1 reads MNHEY; CDR2 reads SVGAGI. DNA for the CDR3: TGTGCCAGCAGTTCGGGAGCCCTACGACAACAGTACTTC. This encodes CASSSGALRQQYF.